These T cell receptor beta chains were read from a single sample in a study of graft-versus-host responses after intestinal transplantation. Data came from immunoSEQ multiplex PCR; TCRdb stores just in-frame clones and leaves some out. The sample contains fewer than 110,000 clones, about nine tenths of which appear only once. Their target antigens are unknown. This specimen was unstimulated CD4+ T cells sorted from spleen or lymph node cells, taken before transplant. The receptors derive from a human donor who was the organ donor for an intestinal transplant. Both conserved end residues are part of each CDR3. D genes are given only for firm matches. Rows give clone size only sometimes, using once, few, many, or a class for an expanded clone.

d_gene: .
v_gene: TRBV5-1
abundance: once
j_gene: TRBJ1-2
CDR3nt: TGCGCCAGCAGCTTGGGTAATTCCTATGGCTACACCTTC
CDR3aa: CASSLGNSYGYTF

d_gene: .
v_gene: TRBV6-1
abundance: .
j_gene: TRBJ2-6
CDR3nt: TGTGCCAGCAGTGAAGGGGGGACCGGGGCCAACGTCCTGACTTTC
CDR3aa: CASSEGGTGANVLTF

d_gene: TRBD2
v_gene: TRBV7-9
abundance: .
j_gene: TRBJ2-3
CDR3nt: TGTGCCAGCAGCTTTCGGGCGGGGGGCTCATTTGGGACAGATACGCAGTATTTT
CDR3aa: CASSFRAGGSFGTDTQYF

d_gene: TRBD1
v_gene: TRBV7-9
abundance: once
j_gene: TRBJ1-4
CDR3nt: TGTGCCAGCAGCAACCCGACAGGGATACAACTGTTTTTT
CDR3aa: CASSNPTGIQLFF

d_gene: .
v_gene: TRBV19
abundance: .
j_gene: TRBJ2-2
CDR3nt: TGTGCCAGTACTATGACCCTGACGAACACCGGGGAGCTGTTTTTT
CDR3aa: CASTMTLTNTGELFF

d_gene: TRBD2
v_gene: TRBV5-6
abundance: few
j_gene: TRBJ2-3
CDR3nt: TGTGCCAGCAGCCTACGTCCGGGGGGAATCAAGCAGTATTTT
CDR3aa: CASSLRPGGIKQYF

d_gene: .
v_gene: TRBV4-1
abundance: .
j_gene: TRBJ2-2
CDR3nt: TGCGCCAGCAGCCAAGGGGCCATGGGGACCGGGGAGCTGTTTTTT
CDR3aa: CASSQGAMGTGELFF

d_gene: TRBD2
v_gene: TRBV27
abundance: few
j_gene: TRBJ2-2
CDR3nt: TGTGCCACTTTTAGCGGGGGGGCCTACACCGGGGAGCTGTTTTTT
CDR3aa: CATFSGGAYTGELFF

d_gene: .
v_gene: TRBV6-1
abundance: .
j_gene: TRBJ1-1
CDR3nt: TGTGCCAGCAGTGAACGTGTGAGGGCTAACACTGAAGCTTTCTTT
CDR3aa: CASSERVRANTEAFF

d_gene: .
v_gene: TRBV27
abundance: .
j_gene: TRBJ1-2
CDR3nt: TGTGCCAGCAGTTTATTTAGGGCAGGGAAAGGGGTTAGCTATGGCTACACCTTC
CDR3aa: CASSLFRAGKGVSYGYTF

d_gene: TRBD2
v_gene: TRBV5-1
abundance: .
j_gene: TRBJ2-7
CDR3nt: TGCGCCAGCAGCTCAATCCTAGCGGGGGGCCACTACGAGCAGTACTTC
CDR3aa: CASSSILAGGHYEQYF

d_gene: .
v_gene: TRBV6-6
abundance: .
j_gene: TRBJ1-4
CDR3nt: TGTGCCAGCAGCGGTGGGTCGGCTAATGAAAAACTGTTTTTT
CDR3aa: CASSGGSANEKLFF

d_gene: .
v_gene: TRBV2
abundance: .
j_gene: TRBJ1-2
CDR3nt: TGTGCCGGGGGTAATGGCTACACCTTC
CDR3aa: CAGGNGYTF

d_gene: .
v_gene: TRBV18
abundance: .
j_gene: TRBJ1-2
CDR3nt: TGTGCCAGCTCACCGCGGAGGGGGGACGACTATGGCTACACCTTC
CDR3aa: CASSPRRGDDYGYTF

d_gene: TRBD1
v_gene: TRBV11-2
abundance: .
j_gene: TRBJ1-6
CDR3nt: TGTGCCAGCAGGTCCCAGGGGGCAGGCTCACCCCTCCACTTT
CDR3aa: CASRSQGAGSPLHF

d_gene: .
v_gene: TRBV10-3
abundance: .
j_gene: TRBJ1-1
CDR3nt: TGTGCCATCAGCGACACTGCTCCCGGACGGGACACTGAAGCTTTCTTT
CDR3aa: CAISDTAPGRDTEAFF

d_gene: .
v_gene: TRBV7-9
abundance: .
j_gene: TRBJ2-3
CDR3nt: TGTGCCAGCAGCTTAGGTCACGTCACAGATACGCAGTATTTT
CDR3aa: CASSLGHVTDTQYF

d_gene: .
v_gene: TRBV9
abundance: once
j_gene: TRBJ2-3
CDR3nt: TGTGCCAGCAGCGTAGGAGACAGCTACGGCACAGATACGCAGTATTTT
CDR3aa: CASSVGDSYGTDTQYF

d_gene: .
v_gene: TRBV18
abundance: .
j_gene: TRBJ1-1
CDR3nt: TGTGCCAGCTCACCAGGCGGACAGAACACTGAAGCTTTCTTT
CDR3aa: CASSPGGQNTEAFF

d_gene: TRBD1
v_gene: TRBV5-6
abundance: once
j_gene: TRBJ2-7
CDR3nt: TGTGCCAGCAGCATGACAGGGCCCTACGAGCAGTACTTC
CDR3aa: CASSMTGPYEQYF

d_gene: .
v_gene: TRBV5-6
abundance: .
j_gene: TRBJ2-7
CDR3nt: TGTGCCAGCAGCTTGGGCCCCGAGAACGAGCAGTACTTC
CDR3aa: CASSLGPENEQYF

d_gene: .
v_gene: TRBV2
abundance: few
j_gene: TRBJ1-4
CDR3nt: TGTGCCAGCAGTGAACCCCCGGGAAGGCGCGGTGAAAAACTGTTTTTT
CDR3aa: CASSEPPGRRGEKLFF

d_gene: TRBD1
v_gene: TRBV6-1
abundance: .
j_gene: TRBJ2-1
CDR3nt: TGTGCCAGCAGTGATCCGGGGACAGCTTACAATGAGCAGTTCTTC
CDR3aa: CASSDPGTAYNEQFF

d_gene: .
v_gene: TRBV5-1
abundance: .
j_gene: TRBJ1-2
CDR3nt: TGCGCCAGCAGCTTGGGAGCAACCCCTAACTATGGCTACACCTTC
CDR3aa: CASSLGATPNYGYTF

d_gene: .
v_gene: TRBV6-5
abundance: .
j_gene: TRBJ2-7
CDR3nt: TGTGCCAGCACCCCTGCGGTCGGGTCCCACGAGCAGTACTTC
CDR3aa: CASTPAVGSHEQYF

d_gene: .
v_gene: TRBV6-5
abundance: .
j_gene: TRBJ1-6
CDR3nt: TGTGCCAGCAGTTACGGGCAGGGAGGTTATTCACCCCTCCACTTT
CDR3aa: CASSYGQGGYSPLHF

d_gene: .
v_gene: TRBV30
abundance: .
j_gene: TRBJ2-1
CDR3nt: TGTGCCTGGAGGAAGGGCGGCTTCTCCTACAATGAGCAGTTCTTC
CDR3aa: CAWRKGGFSYNEQFF

d_gene: .
v_gene: TRBV27
abundance: .
j_gene: TRBJ1-1
CDR3nt: TGTGCCAGCAGTTCGTTAGGTGGCATACCCACTGAAGCTTTCTTT
CDR3aa: CASSSLGGIPTEAFF

d_gene: .
v_gene: TRBV6-5
abundance: .
j_gene: TRBJ1-1
CDR3nt: TGTGCCAGCAGTTACACAGAGCCCTGGTGGAACACTGAAGCTTTCTTT
CDR3aa: CASSYTEPWWNTEAFF

d_gene: .
v_gene: TRBV6-1
abundance: .
j_gene: TRBJ2-7
CDR3nt: TGTGCCAGCAGTTTAGCGGATTCCTACGAGCAGTACTTC
CDR3aa: CASSLADSYEQYF

d_gene: .
v_gene: TRBV19
abundance: .
j_gene: TRBJ2-3
CDR3nt: TGTGCCAGTAGTCCGGTAGGGTCTAAATACACAGATACGCAGTATTTT
CDR3aa: CASSPVGSKYTDTQYF

d_gene: TRBD2
v_gene: TRBV5-6
abundance: .
j_gene: TRBJ2-5
CDR3nt: TGTGCCAGCAGCTCCGTAGCGGGAGGGGGGGAGACCCAGTACTTC
CDR3aa: CASSSVAGGGETQYF

d_gene: .
v_gene: TRBV7-9
abundance: once
j_gene: TRBJ1-1
CDR3nt: TGTGCCAGCAGCTTAGCGCATACTAACACTGAAGCTTTCTTT
CDR3aa: CASSLAHTNTEAFF

d_gene: .
v_gene: TRBV5-1
abundance: .
j_gene: TRBJ2-1
CDR3nt: TGCGCCAGCAGCTTGACGGGTGAGGGCTACAATGAGCAGTTCTTC
CDR3aa: CASSLTGEGYNEQFF

d_gene: .
v_gene: TRBV5-1
abundance: .
j_gene: TRBJ1-6
CDR3nt: TGCGCCAGCAGGGCCGGGACGTATAATTCACCCCTCCACTTT
CDR3aa: CASRAGTYNSPLHF

d_gene: .
v_gene: TRBV5-4
abundance: .
j_gene: TRBJ2-7
CDR3nt: TGTGCCAGCAGCGACCCGCGGCAGGCCCCCTACGAGCAGTACTTC
CDR3aa: CASSDPRQAPYEQYF

d_gene: .
v_gene: TRBV10-3
abundance: .
j_gene: TRBJ1-5
CDR3nt: TGTGCCATCGGCGGGGGGGCTCCCCAGCATTTT
CDR3aa: CAIGGGAPQHF

d_gene: TRBD1
v_gene: TRBV4-2
abundance: .
j_gene: TRBJ2-2
CDR3nt: TGTGCCAGCAGCCAAGGGACAGGGGGCACTAGCGGGGAGCTGTTTTTT
CDR3aa: CASSQGTGGTSGELFF

d_gene: .
v_gene: TRBV9
abundance: .
j_gene: TRBJ1-2
CDR3nt: TGTGCCAGCAGCGTAGCTCCCGGGTCCCTACCTCTGGGTGGCTACACCTTC
CDR3aa: CASSVAPGSLPLGGYTF

d_gene: .
v_gene: TRBV4-1
abundance: once
j_gene: TRBJ1-4
CDR3nt: TGCGCCAGCAGCCCTCGGACAGTTGTAGAGGGTGAAAAACTGTTTTTT
CDR3aa: CASSPRTVVEGEKLFF

d_gene: TRBD1
v_gene: TRBV7-9
abundance: .
j_gene: TRBJ1-2
CDR3nt: TGTGCCAGCAGCTTTCGGGACAGGGGTGGCTACACCTTC
CDR3aa: CASSFRDRGGYTF

d_gene: .
v_gene: TRBV5-5
abundance: once
j_gene: TRBJ2-7
CDR3nt: TGTGCCAGCAGCTTGTCCTCCTACGAGCAGTACTTC
CDR3aa: CASSLSSYEQYF

d_gene: .
v_gene: TRBV6-5
abundance: .
j_gene: TRBJ2-1
CDR3nt: TGTGCCAGCAGTCCCGACAGAAGCTCCTACAATGAGCAGTTCTTC
CDR3aa: CASSPDRSSYNEQFF

d_gene: .
v_gene: TRBV10-2
abundance: .
j_gene: TRBJ2-5
CDR3nt: TGCGCCAGCAGTGAGTCGATGTCTGTTAGAGAGACCCAGTACTTC
CDR3aa: CASSESMSVRETQYF

d_gene: .
v_gene: TRBV6-1
abundance: .
j_gene: TRBJ1-5
CDR3nt: TGTGCCAGCAGTGCCACCCCGGGGGGTGGGCAGCCCCAGCATTTT
CDR3aa: CASSATPGGGQPQHF

d_gene: .
v_gene: TRBV5-1
abundance: few
j_gene: TRBJ1-4
CDR3nt: TGCGCCAGCAGCTATTCAGGGGCGGCAACTAATGAAAAACTGTTTTTT
CDR3aa: CASSYSGAATNEKLFF

d_gene: TRBD1
v_gene: TRBV4-1
abundance: .
j_gene: TRBJ1-1
CDR3nt: TGCGCCAGCAAACCGACAGGGGTGAACACTGAAGCTTTCTTT
CDR3aa: CASKPTGVNTEAFF

d_gene: .
v_gene: TRBV11-3
abundance: .
j_gene: TRBJ1-6
CDR3nt: TGTGCCAGCAGCTTACTTGAGGATTCACCCCTCCACTTT
CDR3aa: CASSLLEDSPLHF

d_gene: .
v_gene: TRBV19
abundance: .
j_gene: TRBJ2-3
CDR3nt: TGTGCCAGTAGTTTCGTCCGTACAGATACGCAGTATTTT
CDR3aa: CASSFVRTDTQYF

d_gene: .
v_gene: TRBV2
abundance: .
j_gene: TRBJ2-7
CDR3nt: TGTGCCAGCAGTGAAAACATCGCCTACGAGCAGTACTTC
CDR3aa: CASSENIAYEQYF

d_gene: TRBD1
v_gene: TRBV15
abundance: once
j_gene: TRBJ2-4
CDR3nt: TGTGCCACCAGCAGAGATCCAGGGGGACCCAACATTCAGTACTTC
CDR3aa: CATSRDPGGPNIQYF

d_gene: TRBD1
v_gene: TRBV18
abundance: .
j_gene: TRBJ1-4
CDR3nt: TGTGCCAGCTCAACAGGGGTTACTAATGAAAAACTGTTTTTT
CDR3aa: CASSTGVTNEKLFF

d_gene: .
v_gene: TRBV10-3
abundance: .
j_gene: TRBJ1-1
CDR3nt: TGTGCCATCAGTGAGTGGGACCCGGCCACTGAAGCTTTCTTT
CDR3aa: CAISEWDPATEAFF

d_gene: TRBD1
v_gene: TRBV7-2
abundance: once
j_gene: TRBJ2-7
CDR3nt: TGTGCCAGCAGCTTAAGTTCCGGGACAGGGGCCATCGAGCAGTACTTC
CDR3aa: CASSLSSGTGAIEQYF

d_gene: TRBD1
v_gene: TRBV11-2
abundance: .
j_gene: TRBJ2-3
CDR3nt: TGTGCCAGCAGCCTCTCCTCTGGGACAGGGGGGTTTGATACGCAGTATTTT
CDR3aa: CASSLSSGTGGFDTQYF